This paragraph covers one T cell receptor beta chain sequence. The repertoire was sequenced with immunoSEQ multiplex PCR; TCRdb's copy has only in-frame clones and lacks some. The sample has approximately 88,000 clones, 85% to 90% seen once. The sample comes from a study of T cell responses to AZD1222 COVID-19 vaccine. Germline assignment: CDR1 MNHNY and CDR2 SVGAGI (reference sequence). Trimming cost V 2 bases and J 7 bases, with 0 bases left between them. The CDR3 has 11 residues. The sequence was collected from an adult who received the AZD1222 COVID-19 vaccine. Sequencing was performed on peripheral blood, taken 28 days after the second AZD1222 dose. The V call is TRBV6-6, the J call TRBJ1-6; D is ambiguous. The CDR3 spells CASSYNSPLHF. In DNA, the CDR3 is TGTGCCAGCAGTTACAATTCACCCCTCCACTTT.